This T cell receptor beta chain is drawn from a study of blood T cell repertoires in COVID-19 (dated by TCRdb to 2020 to 2022). Context from the whole study: The collaborator samples originated in the United States, Italy and Spain and spanned the acute and convalescent phases of COVID-19. Samples were obtained from the ongoing ImmuneRACE study (first 160 participants) and from about 1,300 subjects provided by 6 global collaborators. Where HLA class I and class II types were available, the types were taken from metadata supplied by the sample provider, not from assay-based typing. The prospective study material was composed of cDNA or gDNA derived from T cells, B-cell-depleted T cells, or PBMCs. The repertoires were released in a freely available public database intended as a resource for research on the immune response to SARS-CoV-2. Nearly every sample came with metadata listing a de-identified subject ID, COVID-19 status, age in years and sex. Deeply sampled blood TCRbeta repertoires from subjects exposed to, actively infected with, or recovered from COVID-19 were included in the dataset.

This clone has just a few counts. Its specific antigen is unknown. Within one base of it there is no much larger clone, and no base qualities were kept. Overall study outcomes, separate from this receptor: The amount of clinical and demographic metadata varied by source and participant and was provided uncurated.

The immunoSEQ Assay, a bias-controlled multiplex PCR, was used to amplify TCRbeta CDR3 regions from genomic DNA. The study's processing was this. The number of nucleated cells in each sample was estimated from the amplification of reference gene primers within the assay. Sequence reads were collapsed and filtered to measure the absolute abundance of every unique TCRbeta CDR3 rearrangement. For each sample, productive Simpson clonality was calculated by taking the square root of Simpson's diversity index across productive rearrangements. Sourced from immuneACCESS, this table was stored by TCRdb with only in-frame sequences that have V and J called. A share of the clones is absent; for the studies checked, an unresolved V gene accounts for under half, and the remainder has no known explanation. The DNA was the basis for D and trimming; V, J and clone size are from that table. The sample yields just under 250,000 clones; 80% to 90% were counted once. About 4% of the sample lies in the top ten.

Enrolling through a virtual design, the prospective study's participants ranged in age from roughly 18 to 89 years and lived across approximately 25 United States geographic areas. In the prospective study, participants were assigned to cohorts based on the clinical history participants reported in a screening survey and a study questionnaire. ImmuneRACE Cohort 3 recovered participants were defined by two consecutive negative NP/OP PCR tests, healthcare professional clearance, or symptom resolution. In the prospective study, whole blood, serum and a nasopharyngeal or oropharyngeal swab were collected from each participant by mobile phlebotomists. Prospective study participants could optionally give additional blood draws and questionnaires over an approximately two-month period. Blood samples from the prospective study were shipped frozen or at room temperature prior to DNA extraction. The clonotype comes from a woman between 25 and 40 years old who had recovered from COVID-19. The sample was PBMCs or T cells enriched from blood (not recorded which).

The CDR3 loop reads CATRSSENYGYTF. The sequenced DNA: TGTGCCACCCGATCTTCGGAGAACTATGGCTACACCTTC. The chain uses TRBV27 and TRBJ1-2; no confident D gene assignment can be made. Deletion took 10 bases off V and 2 bases off J, with a span of 14 bases between the germline ends. Via the germline V gene (reference sequence), CDR1 is MNHEY and CDR2 SMNVEV. There are 13 amino acids in the CDR3, from cysteine to phenylalanine inclusive. Of the read, only the CDR3 DNA is kept; its 39 bases are in frame from base 1.